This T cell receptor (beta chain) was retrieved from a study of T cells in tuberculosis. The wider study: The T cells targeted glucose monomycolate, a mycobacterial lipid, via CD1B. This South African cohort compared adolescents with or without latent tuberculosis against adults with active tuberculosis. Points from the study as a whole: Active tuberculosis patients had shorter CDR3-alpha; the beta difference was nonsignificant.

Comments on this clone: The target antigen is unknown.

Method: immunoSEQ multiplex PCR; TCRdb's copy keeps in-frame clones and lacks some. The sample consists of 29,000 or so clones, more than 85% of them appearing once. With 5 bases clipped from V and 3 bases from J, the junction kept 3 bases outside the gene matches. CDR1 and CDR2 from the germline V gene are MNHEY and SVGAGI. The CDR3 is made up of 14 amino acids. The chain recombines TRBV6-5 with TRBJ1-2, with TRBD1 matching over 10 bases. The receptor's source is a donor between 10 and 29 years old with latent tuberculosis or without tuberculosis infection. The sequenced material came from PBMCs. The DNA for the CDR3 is TGTGCCAGCAGTCAGGGACAGGGGTACTATGGCTACACCTTC. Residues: CASSQGQGYYGYTF.